The 14 T cell receptor beta chains given below trace back to one sample, sequenced in a study of cytomegalovirus exposure and HLA in healthy donors. 60 Vbeta and 13 Jbeta primers were used in PCR. Generated by immunoSEQ multiplex PCR, the TCRdb table keeps only in-frame clones and is missing some. The sample consists of approximately 250,000 clones, around four fifths of them appearing once. Sequences were obtained from PBMCs. Source of these receptors: a boy younger than 18 in good health and CMV-seronegative.

This clone has more than one count but fewer than ten. The genes are TRBV7-8 and TRBJ2-5; 11 bases align to TRBD2. Looked up from germline, CDR1 is SGHVS and CDR2 is FQNEAQ. With 7 bases clipped from V and 5 bases from J, the junction kept 12 bases outside the gene matches. This CDR3 comprises 16 residues. CDR3 nucleotides: TGTGCCAGCAACACAAGGGTAGCGGGAGGGGGGGAGACCCAGTACTTC. Translated, it gives CASNTRVAGGGETQYF.

This chain links TRBV27 with TRBJ2-7; 9 positions agree with TRBD1. The CDR3 runs to 15 residues. Germline values: CDR1 MNHEY, CDR2 SMNVEV (reference sequence). V was pared by 6 bases and J by 7 bases, with 13 bases of the junction left unmatched. This chain's CDR3 is CASSAIYRGRGEQYF. Written as DNA, the CDR3 is TGTGCCAGCAGCGCAATATACAGGGGGCGTGGGGAGCAGTACTTC.

This rearrangement joins TRBV5-6 to TRBJ2-3, with D possibly matching TRBD2 (5 bases). Germline loops: CDR1 SGHDT, CDR2 YYEEEE. This CDR3 is built from 18 residues. V was clipped by 6 bases and J by 2 bases, with 25 bases between them. CDR3 DNA sequence: TGTGCCAGCACCCTATCTAGCCAGCCGACGGCCCACACAGATACGCAGTATTTT. Its translation is CASTLSSQPTAHTDTQYF.

The V call is TRBV18, the J call TRBJ2-7; 10 positions match TRBD1. V lost 3 bases to trimming and J lost 4 bases; unmatched junction nucleotides: 3. In germline, CDR1 is KGHSH, CDR2 LQKENI. The CDR3 covers 14 residues. CDR3 sequence (DNA): TGTGCCAGCTCACCGGGACAGGGGCCGTACGAGCAGTACTTC. Translating it yields CASSPGQGPYEQYF.

This chain links TRBV11-2 with TRBJ2-1; 7 bases map to TRBD2. V shed 2 bases and J 10 bases; nucleotides not matched to a gene: 11. This CDR3 comprises 15 residues. Germline V gene data show CDR1 as SGHAT and CDR2 as FQNNGV. This chain's CDR3 is CASSLQSGETPEQFF. DNA of the CDR3: TGTGCCAGCAGCTTACAAAGCGGGGAGACCCCGGAGCAGTTCTTC.

The chain employs TRBV4-1 and TRBJ2-7; no definite D call. V was cut by 0 bases and J by 5 bases, with 8 bases left in between. The CDR3 runs to 13 residues. Germline CDR1 and CDR2: MGHRA and YSYEKL. This chain's CDR3 is CASSQEARNEQYF. The DNA of the CDR3 is TGCGCCAGCAGCCAAGAGGCTAGGAACGAGCAGTACTTC.

The gene calls are TRBV6-6 and TRBJ2-1; 9 bases are shared with TRBD2. The CDR3 has 15 residues. After removal of 6 bases from V and 7 bases from J, the junction contained 10 bases not matched to a gene. Germline V CDR1 and CDR2: MNHNY, SVGAGI (reference sequence). For the CDR3, the DNA is TGTGCCAGCAGGGACACGGGACTAGCCACTAATGAGCAGTTCTTC. Its translation: CASRDTGLATNEQFF.

This clone was counted once. This chain links TRBV30 with TRBJ2-6; 7 bases are a match to TRBD2. The CDR3 is 16 residues long. V shed 1 base and J 0 bases; nucleotides not matched to a gene: 3. CDR1 is GTSNPN and CDR2 is SVGIG in the germline V gene (reference sequence). In DNA, the CDR3 is TGTGCCTGGAGTGCCACGGGGGGCTCTGGGGCCAACGTCCTGACTTTC. The encoded protein is CAWSATGGSGANVLTF.

V gene TRBV9 combines with J gene TRBJ2-3; 12 nucleotides match TRBD2. Germline values: CDR1 SGDLS, CDR2 YYNGEE. The CDR3 spans 15 residues. The V and J ends lost 1 base and 5 bases, in that order; junction bases with no gene match: 2. The CDR3 bases are TGTGCCAGCAGCGTAAGACTAGCGGGAGAAGATACGCAGTATTTT. Amino acids: CASSVRLAGEDTQYF.

The V and J genes are TRBV4-2 and TRBJ2-5; D is perhaps TRBD2 (6 bases). Trimming cost V 0 bases and J 3 bases, with 17 bases left between them. CDR1 and CDR2 (germline): LGHNA, YNFKEQ. There are 17 residues in the CDR3. CDR3 sequence (DNA): TGTGCCAGCAGCCAAGATAGGGACTTCGTTGCGGAAGAGACCCAGTACTTC. Its protein is CASSQDRDFVAEETQYF.

The rearrangement links TRBV9 to TRBJ2-1; 7 nucleotides agree with TRBD2. The CDR3 length is 15 residues. The J segment lost 5 bases and the V segment lost 2 bases, leaving 7 bases of the junction unmatched. Germline-derived CDR1 and CDR2 are SGDLS and YYNGEE. CDR3 DNA: TGTGCCAGCAGCGTCCGGGACTATCAGGACAATGAGCAGTTCTTC. Residues: CASSVRDYQDNEQFF.

This chain connects TRBV5-6 to TRBJ1-2; a possible D gene is TRBD1 (5 bases). Germline V CDR1 and CDR2: SGHDT, YYEEEE. V shed 4 bases and J shed 4 bases, with 20 bases lying between them. The CDR3 totals 16 residues. The CDR3 protein is CASSPRVSGRGYGYTF. Here the CDR3 DNA reads TGTGCCAGCAGCCCTCGGGTCTCTGGGAGGGGCTATGGCTACACCTTC.

The J gene is TRBJ2-1, the V gene TRBV29-1, with a possible D match to TRBD2 (5 bases). The CDR3 consists of 15 residues. CDR1 is SQVTM, CDR2 ANQGSEA, per germline. Trimming took 2 bases from V and 8 from J, leaving 19 bases between them. The CDR3 DNA reads as TGCAGCGTTGAAAGTAGGACTCGCCCGGGCGATGAGCAGTTCTTC. Translation: CSVESRTRPGDEQFF.

In its sample, this clone was seen once. The genes are TRBV28 and TRBJ2-7, with a tentative D call TRBD2 (6 bases). The V end was cut by 4 bases, the J end by 5 bases, with 15 bases between. The germline V gene encodes CDR1 MDHEN and CDR2 SYDVKM. The CDR3 contains 14 residues. The CDR3 DNA is TGTGCCAGCAGTTCGAACGGGGGAATGGACGAGCAGTACTTC. It translates to CASSSNGGMDEQYF.